This record concerns one T cell receptor beta chain sequence. The antigen this receptor binds is unknown. No much larger clonotype is one base removed from it; base qualities were not supplied. This specimen belongs to a study of control samples from healthy donors and cancer patients (dated by TCRdb to about 2020). Trimming removed 2 bases from V and 4 bases from J, leaving 12 bases between the germline ends. From cysteine to phenylalanine, the CDR3 is 15 amino acids long. The retained sequence is limited to the CDR3, 45 bases, with the frame set at the first base. In the germline V gene (reference sequence), CDR1 corresponds to LNHDA and CDR2 to SQIVND. The protocol used for the library was the immunoSEQ multiplex PCR assay. The immuneACCESS repertoire file appears here via TCRdb, limited to in-frame rearrangements. These files lack a portion of the clones; in checked studies, under half of the deficit traces to unresolved V genes, and the cause of the others is not known. A total of over 85,000 clones appear in this sample, about 88% of them only once. Clones ranked in the top ten supply 9.5% to 10% of the sample.

The rearranged segments are TRBV19 and TRBJ1-3, with the D gene not clear enough to name. The receptor was derived from a woman aged 50 to 60 with colorectal cancer. Sequenced sample: PBMCs. This receptor carries the CDR3 CASSINSPGGNTIYF. DNA sequence: TGTGCCAGTAGTATAAACAGCCCCGGCGGAAACACCATATATTTT.